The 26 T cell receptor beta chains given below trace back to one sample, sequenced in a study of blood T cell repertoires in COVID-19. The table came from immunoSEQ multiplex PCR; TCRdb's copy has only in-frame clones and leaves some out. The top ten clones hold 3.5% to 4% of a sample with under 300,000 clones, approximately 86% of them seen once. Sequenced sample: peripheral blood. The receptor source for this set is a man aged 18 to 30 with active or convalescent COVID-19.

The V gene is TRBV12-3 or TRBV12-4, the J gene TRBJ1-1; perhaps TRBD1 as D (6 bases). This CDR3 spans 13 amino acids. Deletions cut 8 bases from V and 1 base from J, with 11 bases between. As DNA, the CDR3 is TGTGCCAGCTGGAGAGGGGGGAACACTGAAGCTTTCTTT. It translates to CASWRGGNTEAFF.

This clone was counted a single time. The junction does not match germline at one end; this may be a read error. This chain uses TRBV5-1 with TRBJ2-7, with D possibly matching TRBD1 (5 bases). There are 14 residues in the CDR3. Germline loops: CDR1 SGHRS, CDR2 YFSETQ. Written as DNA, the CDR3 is TGCGCCAACAGCCTGTGGGGCAGGTCCTACGAGCAGTACTTC. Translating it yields CANSLWGRSYEQYF.

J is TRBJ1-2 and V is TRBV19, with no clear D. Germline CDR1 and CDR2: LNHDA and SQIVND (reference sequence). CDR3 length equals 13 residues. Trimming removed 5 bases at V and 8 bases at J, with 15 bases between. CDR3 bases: TGTGCCAGTAGTGGAGGGTCCTTAAGGGGCTACACCTTC. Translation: CASSGGSLRGYTF.

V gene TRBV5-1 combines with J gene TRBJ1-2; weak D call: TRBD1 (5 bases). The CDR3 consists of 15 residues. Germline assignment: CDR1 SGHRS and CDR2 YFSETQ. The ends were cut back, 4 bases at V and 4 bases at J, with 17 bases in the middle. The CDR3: CASSPNPTEAYGYTF. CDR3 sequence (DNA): TGCGCCAGCAGCCCCAACCCGACAGAGGCCTATGGCTACACCTTC.

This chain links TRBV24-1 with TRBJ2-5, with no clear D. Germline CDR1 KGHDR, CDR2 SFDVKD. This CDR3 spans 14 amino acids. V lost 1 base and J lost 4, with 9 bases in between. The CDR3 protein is CATSDFGEAETQYF. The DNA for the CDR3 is TGTGCCACCAGTGATTTTGGCGAGGCAGAGACCCAGTACTTC.

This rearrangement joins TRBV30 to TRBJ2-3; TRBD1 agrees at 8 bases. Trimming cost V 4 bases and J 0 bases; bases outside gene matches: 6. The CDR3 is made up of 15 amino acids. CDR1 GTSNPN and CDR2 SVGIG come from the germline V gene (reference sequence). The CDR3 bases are TGTGCCTGGAACTCAGGGGGCTCTAGCACAGATACGCAGTATTTT. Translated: CAWNSGGSSTDTQYF.

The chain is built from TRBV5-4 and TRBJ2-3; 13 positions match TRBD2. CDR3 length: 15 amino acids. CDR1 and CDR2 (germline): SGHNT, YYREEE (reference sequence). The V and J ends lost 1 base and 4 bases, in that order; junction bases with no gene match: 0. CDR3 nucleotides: TGTGCCAGCAGCTTGACTAGCGGGAGGGCAGATACGCAGTATTTT. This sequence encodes CASSLTSGRADTQYF. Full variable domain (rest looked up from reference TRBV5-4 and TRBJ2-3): ETGVTQSPTHLIKTRGQQVTLRCSSQSGHNTVSWYQQALGQGPQFIFQYYREEENGRGNFPPRFSGLQFPNYSSELNVNALELDDSALYLCASSLTSGRADTQYFGPGTRLTVL.

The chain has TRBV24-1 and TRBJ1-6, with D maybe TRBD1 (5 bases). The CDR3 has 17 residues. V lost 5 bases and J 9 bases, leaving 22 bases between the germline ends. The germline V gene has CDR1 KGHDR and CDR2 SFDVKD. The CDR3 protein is CATSGRTFPMVFSPLHF. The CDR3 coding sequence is TGTGCCACCAGTGGTCGGACATTCCCAATGGTTTTTTCACCCCTCCACTTT.

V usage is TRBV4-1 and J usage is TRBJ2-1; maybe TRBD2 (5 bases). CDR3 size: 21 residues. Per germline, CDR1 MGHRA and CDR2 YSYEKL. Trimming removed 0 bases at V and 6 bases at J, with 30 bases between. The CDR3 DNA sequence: TGCGCCAGCAGCCAAGATTTTTGGTCGGTCAGGCCTAGCTCGGGGAGCAATGAGCAGTTCTTC. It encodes CASSQDFWSVRPSSGSNEQFF.

The CDR3 region is CASSPFQGNTIYF. The CDR3, as DNA: TGTGCCAGCAGCCCCTTCCAGGGAAACACCATATATTTT. V gene TRBV3-1 (or the pseudogene TRBV3-2) combines with J gene TRBJ1-3; D gene uncertain. Trimming shortened V by 4 bases and J by 4 bases, and 8 bases separated the two germline ends. In germline, CDR1 is LGHDT, CDR2 YNNKEL (reference sequence). The CDR3 has 13 amino acids.

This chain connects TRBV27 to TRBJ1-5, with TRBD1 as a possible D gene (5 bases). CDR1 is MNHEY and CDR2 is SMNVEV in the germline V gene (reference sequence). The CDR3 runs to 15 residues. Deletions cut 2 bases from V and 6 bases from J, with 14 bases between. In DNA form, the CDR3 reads TGTGCCAGCAGTTTAATAGCAGGGCAGGGTCAGCCCCAGCATTTT. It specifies CASSLIAGQGQPQHF.

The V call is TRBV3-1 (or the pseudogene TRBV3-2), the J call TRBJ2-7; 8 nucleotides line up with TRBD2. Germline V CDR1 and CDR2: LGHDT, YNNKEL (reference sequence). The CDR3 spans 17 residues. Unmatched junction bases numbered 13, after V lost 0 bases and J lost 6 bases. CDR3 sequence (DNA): TGTGCCAGCAGCCAAGATATGGCGGGAGGTAGAAAGCGCGAGCAGTACTTC. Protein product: CASSQDMAGGRKREQYF.

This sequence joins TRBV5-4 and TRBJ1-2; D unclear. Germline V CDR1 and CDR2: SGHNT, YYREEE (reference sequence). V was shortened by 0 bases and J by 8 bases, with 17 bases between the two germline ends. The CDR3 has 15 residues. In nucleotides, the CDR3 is TGTGCCAGCAGCTTGGCGTCCGGGTCCTCGGGGGGCTACACCTTC. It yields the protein CASSLASGSSGGYTF.

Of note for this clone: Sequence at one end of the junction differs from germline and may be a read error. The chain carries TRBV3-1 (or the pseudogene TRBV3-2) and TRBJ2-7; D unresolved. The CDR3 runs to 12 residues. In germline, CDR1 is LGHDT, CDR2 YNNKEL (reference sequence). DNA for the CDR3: TGTGCCAGCAGCCAAGGTCCGAGTGCCCAAAACTTC. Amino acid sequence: CASSQGPSAQNF.

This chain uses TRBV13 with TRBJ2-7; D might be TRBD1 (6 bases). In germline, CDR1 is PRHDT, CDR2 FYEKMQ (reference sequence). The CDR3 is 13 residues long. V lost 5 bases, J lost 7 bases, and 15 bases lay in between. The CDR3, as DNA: TGTGCCAGCAGCCTTCTACAGGGCAGGGAGCAGTACTTC. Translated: CASSLLQGREQYF.

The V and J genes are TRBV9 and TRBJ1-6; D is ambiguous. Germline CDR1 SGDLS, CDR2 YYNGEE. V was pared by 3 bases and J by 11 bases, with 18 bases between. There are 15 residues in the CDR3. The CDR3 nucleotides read TGTGCCAGCAGCGCGAGTGGAGGAAACGTGGCACCCCTCCACTTT. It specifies CASSASGGNVAPLHF.

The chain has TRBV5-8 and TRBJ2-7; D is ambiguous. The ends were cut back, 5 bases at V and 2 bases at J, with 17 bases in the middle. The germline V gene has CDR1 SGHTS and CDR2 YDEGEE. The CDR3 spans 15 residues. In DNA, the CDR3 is TGTGCCAGCAGTTTCCGACCAGCAGGTCCCTACGAGCAGTACTTC. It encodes CASSFRPAGPYEQYF. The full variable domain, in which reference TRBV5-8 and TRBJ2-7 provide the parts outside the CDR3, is EAGVTQSPTHLIKTRGQQATLRCSPISGHTSVYWYQQALGLGLQFLLWYDEGEERNRGNFPPRFSGRQFPNYSSELNVNALELEDSALYLCASSFRPAGPYEQYFGPGTRLTVT.

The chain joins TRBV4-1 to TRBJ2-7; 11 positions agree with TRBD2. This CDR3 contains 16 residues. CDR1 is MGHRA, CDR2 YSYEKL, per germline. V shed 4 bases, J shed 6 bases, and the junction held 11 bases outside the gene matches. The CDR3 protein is CASSLLTSGAPLEQYF. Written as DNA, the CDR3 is TGCGCCAGCAGCCTTTTGACTAGCGGGGCCCCCCTCGAGCAGTACTTC.

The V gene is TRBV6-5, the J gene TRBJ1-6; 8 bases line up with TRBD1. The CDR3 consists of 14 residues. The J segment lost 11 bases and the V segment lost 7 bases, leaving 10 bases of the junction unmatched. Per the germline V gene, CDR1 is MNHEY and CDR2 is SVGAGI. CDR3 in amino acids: CASNSDRASTPLHF. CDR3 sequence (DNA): TGTGCCAGCAACTCGGACAGGGCGTCTACACCCCTCCACTTT.

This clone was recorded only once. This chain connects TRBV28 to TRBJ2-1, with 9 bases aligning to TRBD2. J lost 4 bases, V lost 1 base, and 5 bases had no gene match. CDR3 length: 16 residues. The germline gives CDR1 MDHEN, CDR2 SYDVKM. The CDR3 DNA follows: TGTGCCAGCAGTTTATTGGTAGCGGGGGTATACAATGAGCAGTTCTTC. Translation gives CASSLLVAGVYNEQFF.

DNA for the CDR3: TGTGCCAGCAGCTTTCCTAGCGCCGCGAACACCGGGGAGCTGTTTTTT. Translated: CASSFPSAANTGELFF. The chain uses TRBV3-1 (or the pseudogene TRBV3-2) and TRBJ2-2; possibly TRBD2 for D (6 bases). Germline-derived CDR1 and CDR2 are LGHDT and YNNKEL (reference sequence). V was pared by 5 bases and J by 0 bases, with 13 bases between. The length of the CDR3 is 16 residues.

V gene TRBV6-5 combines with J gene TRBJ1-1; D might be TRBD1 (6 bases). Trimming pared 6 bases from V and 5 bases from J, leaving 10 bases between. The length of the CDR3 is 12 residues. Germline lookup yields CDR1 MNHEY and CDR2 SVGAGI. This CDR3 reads CASSTGTTEAFF. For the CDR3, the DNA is TGTGCCAGCAGCACCGGGACAACTGAAGCTTTCTTT.

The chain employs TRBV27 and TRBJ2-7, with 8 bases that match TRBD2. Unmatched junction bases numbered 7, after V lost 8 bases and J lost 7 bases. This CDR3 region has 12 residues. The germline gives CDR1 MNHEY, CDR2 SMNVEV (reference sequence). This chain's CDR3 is CASRTSSGEQYF. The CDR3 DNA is TGTGCCAGCCGGACTAGCTCGGGGGAGCAGTACTTC.

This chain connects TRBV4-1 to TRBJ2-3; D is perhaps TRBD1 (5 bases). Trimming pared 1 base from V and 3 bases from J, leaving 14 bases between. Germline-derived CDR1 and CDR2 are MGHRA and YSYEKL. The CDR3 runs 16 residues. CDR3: CASSQVRQGRTDTQYF. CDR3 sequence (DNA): TGCGCCAGCAGCCAAGTGCGTCAGGGCCGGACAGATACGCAGTATTTT.

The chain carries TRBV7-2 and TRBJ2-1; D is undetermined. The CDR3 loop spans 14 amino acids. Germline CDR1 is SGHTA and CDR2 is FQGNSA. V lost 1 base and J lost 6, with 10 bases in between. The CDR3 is CASSLGGGLNEQFF. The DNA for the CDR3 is TGTGCCAGCAGCTTAGGCGGCGGTCTCAATGAGCAGTTCTTC.

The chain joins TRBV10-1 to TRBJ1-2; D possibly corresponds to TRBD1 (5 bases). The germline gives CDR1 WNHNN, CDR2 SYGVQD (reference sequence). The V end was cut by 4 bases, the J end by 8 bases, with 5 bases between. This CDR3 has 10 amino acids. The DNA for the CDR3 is TGCGCCAGCAGTGGGGGCGGCTACACCTTC. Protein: CASSGGGYTF.